This TCR beta chain was found in a study of long-term antiretroviral therapy in people with HIV. Points from the study as a whole: The study found that diversity rose after ART but stayed below transplant donor controls.

The CDR3 sequence is 15 residues long. Germline-derived CDR1 and CDR2 are SNHLY and FYNNEI. Germline trimming cut 8 bases from V and 0 bases from J; bases unmatched to any gene: 6. Researchers ran immunoSEQ v3.0 at survey level. Sequenced by immunoSEQ multiplex PCR; TCRdb stores in-frame clones only, minus some. Of about 27,000 clones in the sample, over 80% were seen once. Every participant gave one or more pre-ART and two or more post-ART PBMC samples. On this clone itself: Its target is not known.

The sample consisted of unsorted PBMCs, taken 0.8 years before starting antiretroviral therapy. This chain joins TRBV2 and TRBJ1-4; 7 bases line up with TRBD1. This receptor was obtained from a man aged 18 to 29 with HIV. The CDR3 reads CASVRTGPTNEKLFF. The CDR3, as DNA: TGTGCCAGCGTTCGGACAGGACCAACTAATGAAAAACTGTTTTTT. The variable domain in full, completed from reference TRBV2 and TRBJ1-4, reads EPEVTQTPSHQVTQMGQEVILRCVPISNHLYFYWYRQILGQKVEFLVSFYNNEISEKSEIFDDQFSVERPDGSNFTLKIRSTKLEDSAMYFCASVRTGPTNEKLFFGSGTQLSVL.